In its sample, the clone carrying this T cell receptor beta chain was seen a few times. Its antigen is unknown. Using its own MiXCR run on the 5' RACE reads, TCRdb lists one record per CDR3 protein. The sample yields approximately 1.8 million distinct CDR3 sequences, less than 35% seen once. This entry is derived from a study of identical twins. Points from the study as a whole: When twins shared out-of-frame alpha sequences, those sequences had excess low generation probability. In drawing conclusions, the study used cross-sectional statistical analysis and did not follow the same donors. Beta out-of-frame twin sharing showed a weaker excess.

Only healthy Caucasians were enrolled as donors. The specimen was cord blood. The sequence came from a newborn girl in good health.

CDR3 region: CASSLDFGGLRETQYF. The CDR3 coding sequence is TGTGCCAGCAGCTTAGATTTCGGGGGGTTAAGAGAGACCCAGTACTTC. The chain is built from TRBV11-2 and TRBJ2-5; 7 bases are a match to TRBD2. V was pared by 0 bases and J by 4 bases, with 8 bases of the junction left unmatched. Germline values: CDR1 SGHAT, CDR2 FQNNGV. The CDR3 runs to 16 residues.